A selection of T cell receptor beta chains follows, all from one sample in a study of blood T cell repertoires in COVID-19. The repertoire was sequenced with immunoSEQ multiplex PCR; TCRdb's copy has only in-frame clones and lacks some. This sample carries about 220,000 clones, about 88% of them seen once, and the ten largest clones take roughly 2.7%. Sequenced: PBMCs or T cells enriched from blood (not recorded which). The receptors here all came from a woman in her 30s who had recovered from COVID-19. Each CDR3 is given with its conserved first and last residue.

13	TRBV3-1/TRBV3-2	TRBJ1-6	CASSRGRGSPLHF
17	TRBV4-3	TRBJ2-3	CASSRKSSGGFADTQYF
14	TRBV7-9	TRBJ1-6	CASSLSGVYSPLHF
15	TRBV5-6	TRBJ1-1	CASSLADRVDTEAFF
14	TRBV7-8	TRBJ1-2	CASSLDDRVYGYTF
16	TRBV5-1	TRBJ1-4	CASSPRDLATNEKLFF
13	TRBV11-2	TRBJ2-7	CASSLIAGHEQYF
15	TRBV7-9	TRBJ2-1	CASSQLAGADNEQFF
16	TRBV3-1/TRBV3-2	TRBJ2-7	CASSQLKRGVDYEQYF
19	TRBV10-3	TRBJ1-4	CAISPTFRTGLNRNEKLFF
12	TRBV4-1	TRBJ2-3	CASSQDETLWYF
15	TRBV7-2	TRBJ1-2	CASSLGTDRGNGYTF
16	TRBV7-9	TRBJ1-3	CASSLSTEGSGNTIYF
14	TRBV7-2	TRBJ2-5	CASSGGAVKETQYF
15	TRBV2	TRBJ2-1	CASSDPSGGTNEQFF
15	TRBV29-1	TRBJ1-2	CSVSDRTSYPYGYTF
15	TRBV5-1	TRBJ2-7	CASSLGTDPSYEQYF
14	TRBV9	TRBJ1-4	CASSATTVNEKLFF
16	TRBV7-7	TRBJ2-2	CASSLGLAGNTGELFF
15	TRBV4-1	TRBJ1-1	CASSPRVGAQTEAFF
15	TRBV6-4	TRBJ2-3	CASSDTSGGTDTQYF
13	TRBV25-1	TRBJ2-1	CASSEYGRDEQFF
14	TRBV4-1	TRBJ1-5	CASSQVQGDQPQHF
13	TRBV5-4	TRBJ1-1	CASSPTGITEAFF